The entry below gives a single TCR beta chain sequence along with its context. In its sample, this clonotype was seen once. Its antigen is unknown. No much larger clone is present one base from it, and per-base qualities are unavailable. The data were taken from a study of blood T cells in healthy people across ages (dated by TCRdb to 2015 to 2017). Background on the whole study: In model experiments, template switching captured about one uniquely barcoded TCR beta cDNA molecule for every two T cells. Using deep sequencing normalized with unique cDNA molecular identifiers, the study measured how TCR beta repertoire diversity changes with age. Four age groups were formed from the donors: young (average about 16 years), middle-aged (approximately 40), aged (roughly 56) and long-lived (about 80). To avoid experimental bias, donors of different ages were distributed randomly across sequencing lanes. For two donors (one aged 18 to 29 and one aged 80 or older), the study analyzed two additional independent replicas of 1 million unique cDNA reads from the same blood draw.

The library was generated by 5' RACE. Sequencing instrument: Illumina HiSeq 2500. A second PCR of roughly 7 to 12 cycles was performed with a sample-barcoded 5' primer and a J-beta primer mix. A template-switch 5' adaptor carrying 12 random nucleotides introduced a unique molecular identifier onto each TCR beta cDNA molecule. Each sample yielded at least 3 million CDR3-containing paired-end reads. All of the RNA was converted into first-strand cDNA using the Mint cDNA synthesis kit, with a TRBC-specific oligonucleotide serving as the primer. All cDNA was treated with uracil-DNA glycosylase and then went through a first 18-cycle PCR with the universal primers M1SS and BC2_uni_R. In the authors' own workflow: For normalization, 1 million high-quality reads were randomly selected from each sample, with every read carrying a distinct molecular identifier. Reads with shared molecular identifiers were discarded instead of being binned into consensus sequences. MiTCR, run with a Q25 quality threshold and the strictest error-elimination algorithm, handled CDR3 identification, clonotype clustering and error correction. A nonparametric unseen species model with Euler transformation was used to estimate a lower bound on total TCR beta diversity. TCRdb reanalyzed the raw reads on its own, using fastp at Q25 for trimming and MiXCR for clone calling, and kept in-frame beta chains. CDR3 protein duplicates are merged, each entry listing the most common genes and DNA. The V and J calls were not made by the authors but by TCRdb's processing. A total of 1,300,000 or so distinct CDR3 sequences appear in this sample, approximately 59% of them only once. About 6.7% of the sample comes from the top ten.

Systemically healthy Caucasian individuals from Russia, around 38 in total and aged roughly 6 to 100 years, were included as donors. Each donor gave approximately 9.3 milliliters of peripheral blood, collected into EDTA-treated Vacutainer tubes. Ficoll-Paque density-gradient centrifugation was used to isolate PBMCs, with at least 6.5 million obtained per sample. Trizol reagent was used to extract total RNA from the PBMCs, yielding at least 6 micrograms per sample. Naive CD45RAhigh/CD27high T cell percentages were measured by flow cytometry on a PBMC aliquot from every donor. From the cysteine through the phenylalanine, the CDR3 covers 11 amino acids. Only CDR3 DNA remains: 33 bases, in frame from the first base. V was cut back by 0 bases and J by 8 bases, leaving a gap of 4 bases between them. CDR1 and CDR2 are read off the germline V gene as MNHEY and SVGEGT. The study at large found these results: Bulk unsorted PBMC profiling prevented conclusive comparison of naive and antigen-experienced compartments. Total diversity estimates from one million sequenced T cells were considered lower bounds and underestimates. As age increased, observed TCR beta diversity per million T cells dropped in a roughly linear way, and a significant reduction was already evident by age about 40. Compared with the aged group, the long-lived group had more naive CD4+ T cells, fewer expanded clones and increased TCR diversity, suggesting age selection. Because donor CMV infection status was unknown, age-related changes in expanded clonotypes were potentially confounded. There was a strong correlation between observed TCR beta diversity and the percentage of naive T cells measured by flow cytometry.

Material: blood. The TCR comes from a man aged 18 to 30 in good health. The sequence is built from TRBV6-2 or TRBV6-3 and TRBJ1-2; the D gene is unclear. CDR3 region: CASSYSMGYTF. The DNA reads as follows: TGTGCCAGCAGTTACTCGATGGGCTACACCTTC.